Shown below are 6 T cell receptor beta chains from a single sample sequenced in a study of blood T cell repertoires in COVID-19. The data were produced by immunoSEQ multiplex PCR, yet TCRdb's version contains in-frame clones alone and is incomplete. The data contain about 280,000 clones, roughly 80% of them seen just once; the ten biggest clones take up approximately 5%. Sequenced sample: PBMCs or T cells enriched from blood (not recorded which). These receptors were collected from a man between 40 and 49 years old who had been exposed to COVID-19.

The chain recombines TRBV2 with TRBJ2-5; D is perhaps TRBD2 (5 bases). Trimming left V 8 bases short and J 5 bases short, with 9 bases between. Germline V gene sequence: CDR1 SNHLY, CDR2 FYNNEI. This CDR3 is built from 11 residues. The CDR3 region has the DNA TGTGCCAGCGAGGGCCCCGAGACCCAGTACTTC. It codes for CASEGPETQYF.

The V gene is TRBV4-1, the J gene TRBJ1-1, with D possibly matching TRBD1 (5 bases). Trimming took 0 bases from V and 3 from J, leaving 14 bases between them. This CDR3 region has 16 residues. From germline, CDR1 is MGHRA and CDR2 YSYEKL. This chain's CDR3 is CASSQDPSRGDTEAFF. The CDR3 DNA sequence: TGCGCCAGCAGCCAAGATCCCTCCCGGGGGGACACTGAAGCTTTCTTT.

V and J are TRBV5-8 and TRBJ2-3; 9 bases agree with TRBD1. V was clipped by 4 bases and J by 6 bases; unmatched bases: 6. The germline V gene has CDR1 SGHTS and CDR2 YDEGEE. CDR3 length: 14 residues. DNA for the CDR3: TGTGCCAGCAGCCCCGGACAGGGGTGGGATACGCAGTATTTT. Amino acids: CASSPGQGWDTQYF.

This chain uses TRBV7-9 with TRBJ1-4; 7 bases align to TRBD1. The CDR3 contains 15 residues. V lost 6 bases and J lost 5; bases outside the gene matches: 9. Germline V CDR1 and CDR2: SEHNR, FQNEAQ (reference sequence). CDR3 sequence (DNA): TGTGCCAGCAGGTCGACCGGGACAGACAATGAAAAACTGTTTTTT. Translating it yields CASRSTGTDNEKLFF.

The V call is TRBV7-9, the J call TRBJ1-2; D call uncertain. Trimming shortened V by 2 bases and J by 1 base, and 11 bases separated the two germline ends. The CDR3 has 15 amino acids. Germline CDR1 and CDR2: SEHNR and FQNEAQ (reference sequence). CDR3 amino acids: CASSLSRTGNYGYTF. In DNA, the CDR3 is TGTGCCAGCAGCTTATCAAGGACTGGTAACTATGGCTACACCTTC.

The genes are TRBV2 and TRBJ1-1; D gene unclear. The CDR3 is made up of 15 amino acids. Trimming left V 5 bases short and J 6 bases short, with 19 bases between. The germline V gene encodes CDR1 SNHLY and CDR2 FYNNEI. The CDR3 nucleotides are TGTGCCAGCAGTTTCGTCGGAGGTATTGGCGCTGAAGCTTTCTTT. The encoded protein is CASSFVGGIGAEAFF.